The 24 T cell receptor beta chains reported below all come from one sample, sequenced in a study of shared clonotypes between healthy human individuals. Assay used: immunoSEQ multiplex PCR; TCRdb lists only in-frame clones, some missing. Of around 1.4 million clones in the sample, about 98.5% are singletons; the top ten hold 0.36%. Sequences were obtained from naive CD4+ T cells sorted from blood. Subset specified: CD45RA+ positively selected. Source of these receptors: a man aged 25 to 40 in good health.

In DNA, the CDR3 is TGTGCCAGCAGTAACAACGGGAGACACGCCGAGCAGTACTTC. This sequence encodes CASSNNGRHAEQYF. The chain employs TRBV6-5 and TRBJ2-7; the D gene is possibly TRBD2 (6 bases). Trimming took off 5 bases at V and 6 bases at J, with 17 bases between the two ends. The CDR3 is 14 amino acids. In germline, CDR1 is MNHEY, CDR2 SVGAGI.

This chain links TRBV29-1 with TRBJ2-5; 10 bases agree with TRBD2. This CDR3 comprises 14 residues. The junction had 7 bases not matched to a gene; V was cut back by 6 bases and J by 3 bases. CDR1 is SQVTM and CDR2 is ANQGSEA in the germline V gene. The CDR3 DNA sequence: TGCAGCGTGGACAGGACTAGCGGTAAAGAGACCCAGTACTTC. Residues: CSVDRTSGKETQYF.

This chain links TRBV5-1 with TRBJ1-4, with TRBD1 identical over 10 bases. The germline V gene encodes CDR1 SGHRS and CDR2 YFSETQ. V gave up 4 bases and J gave up 8 bases; unmatched junction bases: 8. The CDR3 sequence is 15 residues long. CDR3 sequence (DNA): TGCGCCAGCAGCCCTTCGGGACAGGGGAACGAAAAACTGTTTTTT. As protein: CASSPSGQGNEKLFF.

The rearrangement uses TRBV2 and TRBJ1-2, with TRBD1 matching over 8 bases. There are 13 residues in the CDR3. The V and J ends lost 5 bases and 8 bases, in that order; junction bases with no gene match: 7. Germline CDR1 and CDR2: SNHLY and FYNNEI. The DNA of the CDR3 is TGTGCCAGCAGTCGAGGACAGGGCGACGGCTACACCTTC. This encodes CASSRGQGDGYTF.

The chain joins TRBV9 to TRBJ1-1, with D unclear. The CDR3 extends over 15 amino acids. CDR1 and CDR2 (germline): SGDLS, YYNGEE. The V gene lost 4 bases and the J gene lost 4 bases, with 17 bases spanning the gap. The CDR3 loop is CASSQDALLSTEAFF. The CDR3 nucleotides read TGTGCCAGCAGCCAGGATGCGCTTCTCAGCACTGAAGCTTTCTTT.

V gene TRBV9 combines with J gene TRBJ1-4; D gene unclear. The CDR3 extends over 15 amino acids. Trimming stripped 4 bases from V and 6 bases from J, with 16 bases between. In germline, CDR1 is SGDLS, CDR2 YYNGEE. The CDR3 sequence is CASSTRARPDEKLFF. CDR3 DNA: TGTGCCAGCAGCACTCGGGCCAGACCAGATGAAAAACTGTTTTTT.

This chain uses TRBV11-2 with TRBJ1-3; tentative D call: TRBD1 (5 bases). The V and J ends lost 1 base and 4 bases respectively, with 14 bases between them. In germline, CDR1 is SGHAT, CDR2 FQNNGV. The CDR3 has 16 amino acids. Here the CDR3 reads CASSLGSGQAGNTIYF. The CDR3 coding sequence is TGTGCCAGCAGCTTAGGAAGTGGACAAGCGGGAAACACCATATATTTT.

The J gene is TRBJ2-3, the V gene TRBV9; D remains ambiguous. Germline CDR1 is SGDLS and CDR2 is YYNGEE. Trimming removed 2 bases from V and 6 bases from J, with 16 bases in between. The CDR3 extends over 15 amino acids. Here the CDR3 DNA reads TGTGCCAGCAGCGTGAGTATGATCTTCGTTGATACGCAGTATTTT. Translation gives CASSVSMIFVDTQYF.

The rearrangement uses TRBV30 and TRBJ2-1; weak D call: TRBD1 (5 bases). Trimming took off 8 bases at V and 4 bases at J, with 18 bases between the two ends. Germline V lookup: CDR1 GTSNPN, CDR2 SVGIG (reference sequence). This CDR3 contains 14 residues. Written as DNA, the CDR3 is TGTGCCCGAAAACCAGGGTTGAGGTACAATGAGCAGTTCTTC. Translated, it gives CARKPGLRYNEQFF.

The rearrangement joins TRBV6-1 to TRBJ2-7, with unresolved D. Germline assignment: CDR1 MNHNS and CDR2 SASEGT. This CDR3 has 13 amino acids. Trimming took off 8 bases at V and 7 bases at J, with 18 bases between the two ends. The CDR3 sequence is CASLRGLEGEQYF. Here the CDR3 DNA reads TGTGCCAGCCTCCGCGGCCTTGAAGGGGAGCAGTACTTC.

V is TRBV19 and J is TRBJ1-4; D is undetermined. This CDR3 spans 15 amino acids. From germline, CDR1 is LNHDA and CDR2 SQIVND (reference sequence). V dropped 5 bases and J dropped 0 bases, with 10 bases sitting between them. CDR3 in DNA: TGTGCCAGTAGTCCGGACGGGGCAACTAATGAAAAACTGTTTTTT. Protein: CASSPDGATNEKLFF.

The V gene is TRBV28, the J gene TRBJ2-7; tentative D call: TRBD2 (6 bases). Germline-derived CDR1 and CDR2 are MDHEN and SYDVKM. The CDR3 covers 16 residues. V shed 4 bases and J shed 2 bases, with 18 bases lying between them. The CDR3 protein is CASSSFGGKPTYEQYF. The CDR3, as DNA: TGTGCCAGCAGTTCGTTCGGAGGGAAGCCAACCTACGAGCAGTACTTC.

The chain uses TRBV15 and TRBJ1-5; 10 bases agree with TRBD1. Trimming removed 2 bases from V and 6 bases from J; junction bases left unmatched: 4. CDR1 is LNHNV, CDR2 YYDKDF, per germline (reference sequence). The CDR3 is 15 residues long. The CDR3, as DNA: TGTGCCACCAGCAGAACCTGGGACAGGGGTCAGCCCCAGCATTTT. Its translation: CATSRTWDRGQPQHF.

The chain has TRBV5-6 and TRBJ1-2; 9 bases map to TRBD1. The CDR3 is 15 amino acids. The J segment lost 4 bases and the V segment lost 2 bases, leaving 6 bases of the junction unmatched. CDR1 SGHDT and CDR2 YYEEEE come from the germline V gene. CDR3: CASSLGTGGGYGYTF. In nucleotides, the CDR3 is TGTGCCAGCAGCTTAGGTACAGGGGGCGGCTATGGCTACACCTTC.

The chain links TRBV7-2 to TRBJ2-3, with 12 bases identical to TRBD2. Germline CDR1 SGHTA, CDR2 FQGNSA. After removal of 1 base from V and 0 bases from J, the junction contained 8 bases not matched to a gene. The CDR3 totals 19 residues. DNA of the CDR3: TGTGCCAGCAGCTTAGTCTTACTAGCGGGAGGTAGGAGCACAGATACGCAGTATTTT. Its protein product is CASSLVLLAGGRSTDTQYF.

V and J are TRBV5-4 and TRBJ1-3, with 7 bases identical to TRBD1. The germline V gene has CDR1 SGHNT and CDR2 YYREEE (reference sequence). V lost 4 bases, J lost 3 bases, and 16 bases stayed unmatched. CDR3 length: 18 amino acids. The CDR3 reads CASSLLPAGQVFGNTIYF. DNA of the CDR3: TGTGCCAGCAGCCTTCTACCTGCCGGACAGGTCTTTGGAAACACCATATATTTT.

This clone was detected once. This rearrangement joins TRBV9 to TRBJ1-2; weak D call: TRBD1 (6 bases). Trimming left V 3 bases short and J 4 bases short, with 13 bases between. CDR1 and CDR2 (germline): SGDLS, YYNGEE. The CDR3 covers 14 residues. The CDR3 nucleotides read TGTGCCAGCAGCGCCGGGGGCCCCGGCTATGGCTACACCTTC. It encodes CASSAGGPGYGYTF.

The CDR3 coding sequence is TGTGCCAGGGCACGGACTAGCTCTACGTCTGAGACGCAGTATTTT. It specifies CARARTSSTSETQYF. This rearrangement joins TRBV2 to TRBJ2-3; 8 bases map to TRBD2. Germline-derived CDR1 and CDR2 are SNHLY and FYNNEI. The CDR3 spans 15 residues. Trimming at V came to 9 bases and at J to 9 bases, leaving 17 bases not matched to a gene.

V gene TRBV5-4 combines with J gene TRBJ2-1, with D possibly TRBD2 on 6 matching bases. Germline assignment: CDR1 SGHNT and CDR2 YYREEE (reference sequence). The CDR3 has 15 residues. V was trimmed by 2 bases and J by 5 bases, leaving 14 bases between them. CDR3 loop: CASSLAPVADNEQFF. The DNA for the CDR3 is TGTGCCAGCAGCTTAGCCCCAGTAGCGGACAATGAGCAGTTCTTC.

This sequence joins TRBV28 and TRBJ2-1; the D gene is possibly TRBD2 (5 bases). The germline gives CDR1 MDHEN, CDR2 SYDVKM. V lost 6 bases to trimming and J lost 7 bases, with 13 bases between them. The CDR3 covers 13 residues. The CDR3 spells CASSEGQTNEQFF. CDR3 sequence (DNA): TGTGCCAGCAGCGAGGGCCAAACTAATGAGCAGTTCTTC.

CDR3 sequence reads: CASSSGLARWETQYF. The CDR3 DNA reads as TGTGCCAGCAGCTCGGGACTAGCTAGATGGGAAACGCAGTATTTT. The genes are TRBV7-3 and TRBJ2-3, with 9 nucleotides matching TRBD2. Unmatched junction bases numbered 11, after V lost 4 bases and J lost 9 bases. Germline CDR1 reads SGHTA; CDR2 reads FQGTGA. CDR3 size: 15 residues.

The rearrangement joins TRBV5-4 to TRBJ2-1, with D perhaps TRBD2 (6 bases). V dropped 2 bases and J dropped 5 bases, with 11 bases sitting between them. CDR1 is SGHNT and CDR2 is YYREEE in the germline V gene (reference sequence). This CDR3 has 14 residues. The CDR3, as DNA: TGTGCCAGCAGCTTCCGGGACTTCAACAATGAGCAGTTCTTC. Its protein is CASSFRDFNNEQFF.

This clone was recorded only once. The CDR3, as DNA: TGTGCCAGCACTAGGGGGAATCAGCCCCAGCATTTT. This gives the protein CASTRGNQPQHF. V usage is TRBV6-1 and J usage is TRBJ1-5, with D possibly TRBD1 on 6 matching bases. The CDR3 consists of 12 residues. The germline V and J ends were trimmed by 7 bases and 4 bases, with 8 bases remaining between them. Germline V lookup: CDR1 MNHNS, CDR2 SASEGT.

The chain couples TRBV14 to TRBJ2-7; D not resolved. This CDR3 is built from 17 residues. Germline-derived CDR1 and CDR2 are SGHDN and FVKESK. Trimming took off 0 bases at V and 2 bases at J, with 17 bases between the two ends. CDR3 nucleotide sequence: TGTGCCAGCAGCCAAGACAACCGGACGCCACAGACCTACGAGCAGTACTTC. Translating it yields CASSQDNRTPQTYEQYF.